This entry is about one TCR beta chain. The data were obtained in a study of blood T cell repertoires in COVID-19. Study overall: Collection of acute and convalescent COVID-19 samples took place in the United States, Italy and Spain. PBMCs, B-cell-depleted T cells, or T cells provided the cDNA or gDNA that made up the material.

V lost 7 bases, J lost 5 bases, and 9 bases stayed unmatched. The CDR3 is 15 residues long. Germline values: CDR1 LGHNT, CDR2 FRNRAP. Per the authors' pipeline: Amplification with reference gene primers provided the estimates of nucleated cell counts. Here immunoSEQ multiplex PCR was the method, and the copy in TCRdb shows in-frame clones only, minus some. V, J and clone size reflect that table, while D and trimming were determined from the DNA. The sample holds around 170,000 clones, under 85% seen once. Material for sequencing was peripheral blood. The chain is built from TRBV12-5 and TRBJ2-2; 8 nucleotides agree with TRBD1. This clonotype originated in a man between 65 and 85 years old who had recovered from COVID-19. The DNA of the CDR3 is TGTGCTAGTGACCCCGGACAGGGTGAAACCGGGGAGCTGTTTTTT. Translated: CASDPGQGETGELFF.